Shown below are 11 T cell receptor beta chains from a single sample sequenced in a study. From the 5' RACE reads, TCRdb called clonotypes with MiXCR, one entry per CDR3 protein. The repertoire holds about 5,700 distinct CDR3 sequences, with around 36% as singletons. Sequenced: naive CD4+ T cells sorted from a lymph node. Subset: naive CD4+ T cells, CD4+CD45RA+CD25-. Receptors were obtained from a female donor with breast cancer.

By share of the sample, this clonotype is medium-sized. This sequence joins TRBV4-1 and TRBJ2-7; 11 nucleotides line up with TRBD2. The CDR3 extends over 16 amino acids. Per the germline V gene, CDR1 is MGHRA and CDR2 is YSYEKL. V was clipped by 3 bases and J by 3 bases; unmatched bases: 7. In nucleotides, the CDR3 is TGCGCCAGCAGCCAGGTAGCGGGGGGGCTAAGCTACGAGCAGTACTTC. The encoded protein is CASSQVAGGLSYEQYF.

A remark on this clonotype: A much larger clone differs by one base, so this may be a read error. This sequence joins TRBV20-1 and TRBJ1-6; TRBD1 is a possible D gene (5 bases). CDR1 is DFQATT, CDR2 SNEGSKA, per germline (reference sequence). The CDR3 length is 16 residues. V shed 1 base and J shed 4 bases, with 14 bases lying between them. The CDR3 spells CSARVPRTSYNSPLHF. CDR3 DNA: TGCAGTGCTAGAGTTCCCAGGACATCTTATAATTCACCCCTCCACTTT.

With respect to this clonotype: A much larger clone lies a single base off, so this may be a read error. The chain couples TRBV20-1 to TRBJ2-7; no clear D gene. The CDR3 spans 12 residues. Germline V CDR1 and CDR2: DFQATT, SNEGSKA (reference sequence). Between the trimmed V and J ends, which lost 5 bases and 5 bases, there was a span of 13 bases. CDR3 loop: CSAHAHPHEQYF. For the CDR3, the DNA is TGCAGTGCTCACGCCCACCCCCACGAGCAGTACTTC.

This clonotype is deemed medium-sized (0.01 to 0.1%). The rearrangement uses TRBV7-8 and TRBJ1-4; possibly TRBD1 for D (5 bases). The germline V gene has CDR1 SGHVS and CDR2 FQNEAQ. This CDR3 spans 12 amino acids. Deletions cut 3 bases from V and 8 bases from J, with 7 bases between. The DNA of the CDR3 is TGTGCCAGCAGCTTTGGGGGGGAAAAACTGTTTTTT. Translating it yields CASSFGGEKLFF.

The chain employs TRBV7-6 and TRBJ1-1, with D possibly being TRBD1 (6 bases). V dropped 6 bases and J dropped 5 bases, with 19 bases sitting between them. CDR1 and CDR2 (germline): SGHVS, FNYEAQ. The CDR3 contains 15 residues. This CDR3 is CASRPGGAQGTEAFF. In DNA form, the CDR3 reads TGTGCCAGCAGGCCCGGGGGGGCACAAGGAACTGAAGCTTTCTTT.

This chain joins TRBV4-2 and TRBJ2-6; tentative D call: TRBD1 (6 bases). The CDR3 sequence is 16 residues long. Trimming took off 1 base at V and 1 base at J, with 8 bases between the two ends. Germline assignment: CDR1 LGHNA and CDR2 YNFKEQ. The chain's CDR3 is CASSQARGSGANVLTF. The DNA of the CDR3 is TGTGCCAGCAGCCAAGCCAGGGGATCTGGGGCCAACGTCCTGACTTTC.

By frequency in the sample, this clonotype is medium-sized. The chain links TRBV5-1 to TRBJ2-4, with D uncertain. Germline V gives CDR1 SGHRS, CDR2 YFSETQ. V lost 0 bases and J 3 bases, leaving 7 bases between the germline ends. The CDR3 runs to 14 residues. Here the CDR3 reads CASSLEGSKNIQYF. The CDR3, as DNA: TGCGCCAGCAGCTTGGAGGGCAGCAAAAACATTCAGTACTTC.

The chain combines TRBV28 with TRBJ2-7; a weak D match, TRBD2 (7 bases). Trimming shortened V by 6 bases and J by 6 bases, and 24 bases separated the two germline ends. Germline loops: CDR1 MDHEN, CDR2 SYDVKM. The CDR3 is 16 residues long. The chain's CDR3 is CASSRGGGTTFREQYF. The CDR3 DNA is TGTGCCAGCAGCCGAGGGGGAGGGACTACGTTTCGCGAGCAGTACTTC.

Of note for this clonotype: A much larger clone differs by one base, so this may be a read error. This chain links TRBV4-2 with TRBJ1-3; TRBD1 is a possible D gene (6 bases). The germline V gene has CDR1 LGHNA and CDR2 YNFKEQ. Trimming took 1 base from V and 3 from J, leaving 13 bases between them. The CDR3 has 16 residues. CDR3 DNA: TGTGCCAGCAGCCAAGGGGGGGCAGAGCTTGGAAACACCATATATTTT. Its protein product is CASSQGGAELGNTIYF.

The gene calls are TRBV20-1 and TRBJ2-7; TRBD1 aligns across 8 bases. Germline V gene lookup returns CDR1 DFQATT and CDR2 SNEGSKA (reference sequence). V was pared by 7 bases and J by 4 bases, with 12 bases of the junction left unmatched. The CDR3 consists of 14 residues. CDR3 loop: CSGGTGGFYYEQYF. CDR3 coding DNA: TGCAGTGGTGGGACAGGAGGATTCTATTACGAGCAGTACTTC.

In its sample, this clonotype is medium-sized. The chain joins TRBV29-1 to TRBJ2-3; 9 nucleotides line up with TRBD1. The V and J ends lost 5 bases and 1 base, in that order; junction bases with no gene match: 7. The CDR3 is 15 residues long. Germline CDR1 is SQVTM and CDR2 is ANQGSEA. The CDR3 protein is CSVILDRGGTDTQYF. In DNA form, the CDR3 reads TGCAGCGTTATCCTAGACAGGGGGGGCACAGATACGCAGTATTTT.